These 20 T cell receptor beta chains were sequenced from one sample in a study of blood T cell repertoires in COVID-19. The protocol was immunoSEQ multiplex PCR, while the TCRdb copy is restricted to in-frame clones and leaves out a portion. This table holds some 120,000 clones, approximately 86% found once. The sequenced sample consisted of peripheral blood. Every receptor here comes from a woman in her 50s who had recovered from COVID-19.

The CDR3 DNA reads as TGTGCCAGCAGTTTTCCCAGGGTCAATGAGCAGTTCTTC. Protein product: CASSFPRVNEQFF. The chain links TRBV12-3 or TRBV12-4 to TRBJ2-1, with D perhaps TRBD1 (5 bases). Trimming stripped 3 bases from V and 6 bases from J, with 9 bases between. The CDR3 is 13 residues long.

The chain couples TRBV4-1 to TRBJ2-4, with TRBD2 matching over 9 bases. With V trimmed by 0 bases and J by 1 base, 4 bases remained unmatched. The CDR3 has 17 residues. CDR1 is MGHRA and CDR2 is YSYEKL in the germline V gene. The CDR3 loop reads CASSQEVAGVAKNIQYF. CDR3 coding DNA: TGCGCCAGCAGCCAAGAAGTAGCGGGGGTCGCCAAAAACATTCAGTACTTC.

Only one count was recorded for this clone. The rearrangement uses TRBV11-3 and TRBJ2-3; D gene uncertain. V lost 2 bases and J 3 bases, leaving 9 bases between the germline ends. CDR3 length: 14 amino acids. Germline loops: CDR1 SGHNT, CDR2 YENEEA. The CDR3 DNA sequence: TGTGCCAGCAGCTTACAGGCCGCTACAGATACGCAGTATTTT. This sequence encodes CASSLQAATDTQYF.

V gene TRBV3-1 (or the pseudogene TRBV3-2) combines with J gene TRBJ2-2; TRBD1 aligns across 7 bases. The J segment lost 1 base and the V segment lost 2 bases, leaving 16 bases of the junction unmatched. Germline-derived CDR1 and CDR2 are LGHDT and YNNKEL (reference sequence). The CDR3 runs 20 residues. The CDR3 protein is CASSQLVPQRQGQNTGELFF. CDR3 in DNA: TGTGCCAGCAGCCAATTGGTCCCCCAAAGACAGGGACAGAACACCGGGGAGCTGTTTTTT.

The rearrangement links TRBV9 to TRBJ2-7; D is uncertain. CDR3 size: 15 residues. CDR1 SGDLS and CDR2 YYNGEE come from the germline V gene. V lost 1 base and J 3 bases, leaving 14 bases between the germline ends. The CDR3 is CASSVTSNFNYEQYF. CDR3 DNA sequence: TGTGCCAGCAGCGTAACTTCGAACTTTAACTACGAGCAGTACTTC.

This chain connects TRBV9 to TRBJ2-3; D perhaps matches TRBD2 (6 bases). Per germline, CDR1 SGDLS and CDR2 YYNGEE. Trimming removed 0 bases at V and 4 bases at J, with 15 bases between. CDR3 length: 16 residues. The CDR3 reads CASSVGTSRVADTQYF. As DNA, the CDR3 is TGTGCCAGCAGCGTAGGCACTAGCCGAGTAGCAGATACGCAGTATTTT.

The chain recombines TRBV2 with TRBJ1-1; 7 bases are shared with TRBD1. Trimming removed 3 bases from V and 5 bases from J; junction bases left unmatched: 6. CDR3 size: 14 residues. The germline V gene has CDR1 SNHLY and CDR2 FYNNEI. The CDR3 loop reads CASSDKGARTEAFF. The CDR3 bases are TGTGCCAGCAGTGATAAGGGGGCGCGGACTGAAGCTTTCTTT.

This clone was seen only a few times. This chain joins TRBV10-3 and TRBJ2-1; the match to TRBD2 covers 11 bases. This CDR3 spans 14 amino acids. The germline V gene has CDR1 ENHRY and CDR2 SYGVKD. V lost 6 bases, J lost 6 bases, and 4 bases stayed unmatched. CDR3 bases: TGTGCCATCAGCACTAGCGGGGGCCCCAATGAGCAGTTCTTC. It translates to CAISTSGGPNEQFF.

The chain couples TRBV19 to TRBJ2-2; D gene unclear. The CDR3 consists of 14 residues. The ends were cut back, 2 bases at V and 4 bases at J, with 8 bases in the middle. Germline loops: CDR1 LNHDA, CDR2 SQIVND (reference sequence). CDR3 region: CASSISPGTGELFF. The DNA of the CDR3 is TGTGCCAGTAGTATAAGCCCTGGCACCGGGGAGCTGTTTTTT.

The chain joins TRBV11-2 to TRBJ2-7; 7 bases line up with TRBD1. Trimming took 4 bases from V and 7 from J; bases not matched to a gene: 13. The CDR3 consists of 15 residues. Germline CDR1 reads SGHAT; CDR2 reads FQNNGV. The CDR3: CASSYGGPMTGEQYF. CDR3 sequence (DNA): TGTGCCAGCAGCTATGGCGGGCCGATGACAGGGGAGCAGTACTTC.

The chain links TRBV5-4 to TRBJ2-5; 8 bases line up with TRBD2. The CDR3 sequence is 16 residues long. V trimming: 4 bases; J trimming: 2 bases; junction bases outside the gene matches: 10. Per the germline V gene, CDR1 is SGHNT and CDR2 is YYREEE (reference sequence). The CDR3 sequence is CASSLLSGSKQETQYF. The CDR3 DNA reads TGTGCCAGCAGCCTCCTCAGCGGGAGTAAGCAAGAGACCCAGTACTTC.

The chain combines TRBV7-2 with TRBJ2-1; D unresolved. Germline loops: CDR1 SGHTA, CDR2 FQGNSA. V was pared by 1 base and J by 5 bases, with 12 bases between. The CDR3 is made up of 15 amino acids. The CDR3 coding sequence is TGTGCCAGCAGCTTAGACCCAAGCGAGAACAATGAGCAGTTCTTC. Amino acids: CASSLDPSENNEQFF.

This clone has only one observation. V is TRBV5-1 and J is TRBJ2-7, with 9 bases identical to TRBD1. Germline CDR1 reads SGHRS; CDR2 reads YFSETQ. Germline trimming cut 1 base from V and 8 bases from J; bases unmatched to any gene: 4. The CDR3 is 13 amino acids. The CDR3 sequence is CASSLLGQGKQYF. The CDR3 DNA sequence: TGCGCCAGCAGCTTGTTGGGACAGGGAAAGCAGTACTTC.

With respect to this clone: The same CDR3 can be traced to other DNA sequences in this sample. The chain recombines TRBV5-1 with TRBJ2-3, with 9 bases that match TRBD2. CDR1 is SGHRS and CDR2 is YFSETQ in the germline V gene. The CDR3 sequence is 16 residues long. V shed 0 bases and J 2 bases; nucleotides not matched to a gene: 4. CDR3 in DNA: TGCGCCAGCAGCTTGGAATTAGCGGGAGACACAGATACGCAGTATTTT. It translates to CASSLELAGDTDTQYF.

This chain connects TRBV28 to TRBJ2-1; 10 nucleotides agree with TRBD2. The V gene's germline CDR1 is MDHEN and CDR2 SYDVKM. The V gene end was trimmed by 2 bases and the J gene end by 6 bases; junction bases not matched to a gene: 7. The CDR3 has 16 residues. The CDR3 protein is CASSLQSSGSVNEQFF. The CDR3 DNA is TGTGCCAGCAGTTTACAGTCTAGCGGGAGTGTCAATGAGCAGTTCTTC.

This clone was counted a single time. The gene calls are TRBV5-1 and TRBJ2-7; 11 nucleotides agree with TRBD2. This CDR3 has 18 residues. V lost 7 bases to trimming and J lost 0 bases; unmatched junction nucleotides: 15. CDR1 is SGHRS, CDR2 YFSETQ, per germline. CDR3 region: CASASGTSGTFSSYEQYF. CDR3 in DNA: TGCGCCAGCGCTTCGGGGACTAGCGGAACCTTTAGCTCCTACGAGCAGTACTTC.

The genes are TRBV24-1 and TRBJ2-7; 13 nucleotides agree with TRBD2. CDR1 KGHDR and CDR2 SFDVKD come from the germline V gene. The CDR3 is 16 amino acids. The V gene end was trimmed by 1 base and the J gene end by 6 bases; junction bases not matched to a gene: 5. CDR3 nucleotides: TGTGCCACCAGTGATTTAACTAGCGGGAGGGGGGGCGAGCAGTACTTC. Encoded protein: CATSDLTSGRGGEQYF.

This sequence joins TRBV6-1 and TRBJ1-1, with D perhaps matching TRBD1 (5 bases). This CDR3 comprises 14 residues. The ends were cut back, 2 bases at V and 4 bases at J, with 11 bases in the middle. Germline CDR1 MNHNS, CDR2 SASEGT. CDR3 coding DNA: TGTGCCAGCAGTGAAATTTCAGGGTCCACTGAAGCTTTCTTT. Translation gives CASSEISGSTEAFF.

The genes are TRBV10-1 and TRBJ2-3; a weak D match, TRBD2 (6 bases). Trimming took 4 bases from V and 6 from J, leaving 20 bases between them. This CDR3 is 16 amino acids long. The V gene's germline CDR1 is WNHNN and CDR2 SYGVQD (reference sequence). The CDR3 sequence: CASSGGTPPSRDTQYF. The DNA for the CDR3 is TGCGCCAGCAGTGGAGGGACTCCGCCGAGTAGGGATACGCAGTATTTT.

This clone came up a few times. This chain uses TRBV18 with TRBJ1-5; D perhaps matches TRBD1 (6 bases). V lost 5 bases and J 3 bases, leaving 26 bases between the germline ends. The CDR3 has 19 amino acids. CDR1 is KGHSH and CDR2 is LQKENI in the germline V gene. CDR3 residues: CASSSLGTRGAGDNQPQHF. The CDR3 coding sequence is TGTGCCAGCTCATCCCTAGGGACCAGGGGCGCAGGGGACAATCAGCCCCAGCATTTT.